This TCR beta chain was identified in a study of post-analysis software for immune sequencing data. Broader study findings: A handful of TRBV segments occurring more often in patients than controls included TRBV5-6, TRBV5-1 and TRBV20-1.

Germline assignment: CDR1 SGHTS and CDR2 YDEGEE. The CDR3 consists of 13 residues. Between the trimmed V and J ends, which lost 4 bases and 0 bases, there was a span of 8 bases. Remarks on this clonotype: Its specificity is not known.

Sequencing libraries made from TCR beta cDNA carried unique molecular identifiers. Via MiXCR, TCRdb re-called the PCR reads, giving one row per CDR3 protein. The sample lists hundreds of thousands of distinct CDR3 sequences, about 60% occurring once. The rearrangement joins TRBV5-8 to TRBJ2-7, with D hard to call. The receptor comes from a girl aged 2 to 10 with multiple sclerosis. The sequenced sample was blood. This CDR3 reads CASSTRNSYEQYF. In DNA form, the CDR3 reads TGTGCCAGCAGCACACGGAACTCCTACGAGCAGTACTTC. The variable domain in full, completed from reference TRBV5-8 and TRBJ2-7, reads EAGVTQSPTHLIKTRGQQATLRCSPISGHTSVYWYQQALGLGLQFLLWYDEGEERNRGNFPPRFSGRQFPNYSSELNVNALELEDSALYLCASSTRNSYEQYFGPGTRLTVT.